This TCR beta chain is from a study of blood T cell repertoires in COVID-19. For the study at large: Specimens from acute and convalescent COVID-19 originated in the United States, Italy and Spain.

Clones were sequenced by immunoSEQ multiplex PCR, and TCRdb holds only the in-frame ones, with some missing. Of a few hundred thousand clones in the sample, 70% to 90% were seen once. The CDR3 covers 11 residues. Looked up from germline, CDR1 is DFQATT and CDR2 is SNEGSKA (reference sequence). This clonotype originated in a woman between 25 and 40 years old who had recovered from COVID-19. The sample consisted of PBMCs or T cells enriched from blood (not recorded which). This chain uses TRBV20-1 with TRBJ1-1; D is undetermined. The CDR3 nucleotides are TGCAGGGTCAGTTTGAACACTGAAGCTTTCTTT. Protein product: CRVSLNTEAFF.